This T cell receptor (beta chain) is drawn from a study of post-analysis software for immune sequencing data. The study's findings and limits: In patients, a few TRBV segments were more frequent than in controls, with TRBV5-6, TRBV5-1 and TRBV20-1 among them.

Concerning this clonotype itself: Antigen specificity is unknown. One junction end does not reproduce the germline sequence, and a read error may be involved.

Incorporated into the TCR beta cDNA libraries were unique molecular identifiers, which served to reduce PCR and sequencing biases. TCRdb recomputed calls from the PCR reads with MiXCR, one row per CDR3 protein. Found here are around 710,000 distinct CDR3 sequences, about 43% of them singletons; the top ten hold approximately 4.4%. CDR3 size: 16 residues. Germline CDR1 SSHAT, CDR2 FNYEAQ (reference sequence). V gene TRBV7-7 combines with J gene TRBJ2-5; unclear D gene. Sequenced: blood. The sequence was obtained from a girl aged 10-17 years with multiple sclerosis. The CDR3 DNA is TGTGCTAGCAGCTTGGGCCCATTTATAAGCCCAGAGACCCAGTACTTC. It yields the protein CASSLGPFISPETQYF.